This T cell receptor (beta chain) was captured in a study of CD8 T cells in ankylosing spondylitis. Points from the study as a whole: What appeared characteristic of ankylosing spondylitis blood was a TCR beta motif of under 10 highly homologous variants.

This clonotype was counted a few times. Its antigen is currently unknown. Via MiXCR, TCRdb re-called the 5' RACE reads, giving one row per CDR3 protein. The profile shows fewer than 650,000 distinct CDR3 sequences, 10% to 15% of them singletons. Deletions cut 4 bases from V and 0 bases from J, with 12 bases between. CDR3 length: 16 amino acids. The germline CDR1 and CDR2 sequences are KGHDR and SFDVKD. The sample taken for sequencing was blood, either unsorted or a sorted T cell fraction (not recorded which). The sequence was obtained from a male donor with ankylosing spondylitis. This rearrangement joins TRBV24-1 to TRBJ2-1; the D gene is possibly TRBD1 (5 bases). CDR3 sequence (DNA): TGTGCCACCAGTGACCGCCGACAGTCCTCCTACAATGAGCAGTTCTTC. Translation gives CATSDRRQSSYNEQFF.